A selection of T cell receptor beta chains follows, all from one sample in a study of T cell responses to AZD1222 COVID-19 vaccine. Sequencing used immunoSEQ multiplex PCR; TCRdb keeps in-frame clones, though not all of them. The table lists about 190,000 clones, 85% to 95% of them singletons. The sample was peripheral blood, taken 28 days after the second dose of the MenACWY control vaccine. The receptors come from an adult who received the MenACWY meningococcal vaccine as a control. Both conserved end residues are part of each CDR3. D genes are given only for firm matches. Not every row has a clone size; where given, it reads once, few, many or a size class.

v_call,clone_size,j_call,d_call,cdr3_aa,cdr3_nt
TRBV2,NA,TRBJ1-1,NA,CASRGLNTEAFF,TGTGCCAGCAGGGGCCTGAACACTGAAGCTTTCTTT
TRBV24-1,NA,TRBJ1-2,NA,CATSGPDSLYGYTF,TGTGCCACCAGCGGCCCAGACAGCTTATATGGCTACACCTTC
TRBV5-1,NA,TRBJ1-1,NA,CASTRLPEDTEAFF,TGCGCCAGCACTCGTCTCCCGGAGGACACTGAAGCTTTCTTT
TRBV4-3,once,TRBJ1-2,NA,CASSQGVGDYGYTF,TGCGCCAGCAGCCAAGGAGTTGGGGACTATGGCTACACCTTC
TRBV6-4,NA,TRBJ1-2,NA,CASSPGPNYGYTF,TGTGCCAGCAGCCCGGGACCTAACTATGGCTACACCTTC
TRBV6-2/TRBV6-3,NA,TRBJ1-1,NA,CASSYAVPNTEAFF,TGTGCCAGCAGTTACGCCGTACCGAACACTGAAGCTTTCTTT
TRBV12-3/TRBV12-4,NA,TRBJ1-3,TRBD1,CASSQGGQNTIYF,TGTGCCAGCAGCCAGGGGGGACAGAACACCATATATTTT
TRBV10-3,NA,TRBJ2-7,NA,CAISEGWLGYEQYF,TGTGCCATCAGTGAGGGATGGTTAGGCTACGAGCAGTACTTC
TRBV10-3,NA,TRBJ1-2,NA,CAISESGRLDNYGYTF,TGTGCCATCAGTGAGTCGGGCAGGCTGGATAACTATGGCTACACCTTC
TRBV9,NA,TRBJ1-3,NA,CASSVATSFSTGNTIYF,TGTGCCAGCAGCGTAGCTACCAGTTTTTCAACTGGAAACACCATATATTTT
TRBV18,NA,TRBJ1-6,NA,CASSGIQGIPPLHF,TGTGCCAGCTCAGGAATTCAGGGGATTCCACCCCTCCACTTT
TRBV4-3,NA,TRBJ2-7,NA,CASSQVAGLGQYF,TGCGCCAGCAGCCAAGTGGCAGGGCTGGGGCAGTACTTC
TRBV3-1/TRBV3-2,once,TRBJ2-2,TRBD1,CASSPLGQPNTGELFF,TGTGCCAGCAGCCCCCTGGGACAGCCGAACACCGGGGAGCTGTTTTTT
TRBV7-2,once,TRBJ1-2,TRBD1,CASSFQTGGNYGYTF,TGTGCCAGCAGCTTCCAGACAGGGGGGAACTATGGCTACACCTTC
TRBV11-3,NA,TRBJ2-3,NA,CASSSGGRSSTDTQYF,TGTGCCAGCAGCTCAGGGGGGCGGTCTAGCACAGATACGCAGTATTTT
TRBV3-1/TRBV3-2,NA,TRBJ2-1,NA,CASSQLGASSYNEQFF,TGTGCCAGCAGCCAACTCGGGGCAAGCTCCTACAATGAGCAGTTCTTC
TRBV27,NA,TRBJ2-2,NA,CASSLTPHRSDTGELFF,TGTGCCAGCAGTTTAACCCCCCACCGAAGCGACACCGGGGAGCTGTTTTTT
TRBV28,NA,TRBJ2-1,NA,CASSEDDNEQFF,TGTGCCAGCAGTGAGGACGACAATGAGCAGTTCTTC
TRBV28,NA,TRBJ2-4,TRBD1,CASSSGTGPNIQYF,TGTGCCAGCAGTTCAGGGACAGGTCCCAACATTCAGTACTTC
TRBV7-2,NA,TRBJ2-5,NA,CASSLGGVQETQYF,TGTGCCAGCAGCTTAGGGGGAGTCCAAGAGACCCAGTACTTC
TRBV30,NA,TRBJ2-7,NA,CAWSVMGPGEQYF,TGTGCCTGGAGTGTAATGGGTCCGGGGGAGCAGTACTTC
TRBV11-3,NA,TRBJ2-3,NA,CASSLVPPTRERNTQYF,TGTGCCAGCAGCTTAGTGCCCCCCACACGGGAGCGGAATACGCAGTATTTT
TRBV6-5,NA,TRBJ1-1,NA,CASTREGGLNTEAFF,TGTGCCAGCACTCGAGAAGGGGGATTGAACACTGAAGCTTTCTTT
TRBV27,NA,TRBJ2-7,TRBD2,CASSFFLAGPYEQYF,TGTGCCAGCAGTTTTTTTCTAGCGGGTCCCTACGAGCAGTACTTC
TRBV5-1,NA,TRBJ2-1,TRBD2,CASSLLGTSGISYNEQFF,TGCGCCAGCAGCCTACTTGGGACTAGCGGGATCTCCTACAATGAGCAGTTCTTC
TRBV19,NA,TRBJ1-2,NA,CAARRAGGESGYTF,TGTGCCGCGAGGAGAGCGGGGGGAGAGAGTGGCTACACCTTC
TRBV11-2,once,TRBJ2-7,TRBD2,CATIPPTSGGNYEQYF,TGTGCCACCATCCCCCCAACTAGCGGAGGCAACTACGAGCAGTACTTC
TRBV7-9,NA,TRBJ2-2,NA,CASSPDGPLRAGELFF,TGTGCCAGCAGCCCCGACGGTCCTCTAAGGGCCGGGGAGCTGTTTTTT
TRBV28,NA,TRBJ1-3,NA,CASSLYTVGGQTGNTIYF,TGTGCCAGCAGTTTATACACAGTTGGAGGGCAAACTGGAAACACCATATATTTT
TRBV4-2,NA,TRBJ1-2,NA,CASSQASYGYTF,TGTGCCAGCAGCCAAGCCAGTTATGGCTACACCTTC
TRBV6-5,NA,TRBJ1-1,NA,CASSPGTLNTEAFF,TGTGCCAGCAGTCCCGGGACATTGAACACTGAAGCTTTCTTT
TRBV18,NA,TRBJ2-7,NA,CASSPRRDGTYEQYF,TGTGCCAGCTCACCCCGCCGGGACGGCACCTACGAGCAGTACTTC
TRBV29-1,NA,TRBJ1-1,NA,CSVAKGETEAFF,TGCAGCGTTGCAAAGGGGGAGACTGAAGCTTTCTTT
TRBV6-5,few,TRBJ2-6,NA,CASSTGLSGANVLTF,TGTGCCAGCAGTACAGGGTTGTCTGGGGCCAACGTCCTGACTTTC
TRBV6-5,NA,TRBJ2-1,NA,CASSYSRSYNEQFF,TGTGCCAGCAGTTACTCCCGCTCCTACAATGAGCAGTTCTTC
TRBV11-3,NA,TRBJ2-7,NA,CASSRGSAASEQYF,TGTGCCAGCAGCAGGGGCAGTGCGGCGTCCGAGCAGTACTTC
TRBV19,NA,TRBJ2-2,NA,CASRKLASGELFF,TGTGCCAGTAGGAAACTAGCTAGCGGGGAGCTGTTTTTT
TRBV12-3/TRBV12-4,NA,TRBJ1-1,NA,CASSLTGHTEAFF,TGTGCCAGCAGCCTTACAGGGCACACTGAAGCTTTCTTT
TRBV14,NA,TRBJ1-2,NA,CASSQDLGAYGYTF,TGTGCCAGCAGCCAAGATCTGGGGGCATATGGCTACACCTTC
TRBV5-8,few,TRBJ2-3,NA,CASSLGRGLSTDTQYF,TGTGCCAGCAGCTTAGGAAGGGGACTTAGCACAGATACGCAGTATTTT
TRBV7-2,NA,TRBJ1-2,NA,CASSLGNSWASGYTF,TGTGCCAGCAGCTTAGGAAACAGTTGGGCCTCTGGCTACACCTTC
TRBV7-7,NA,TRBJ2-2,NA,CASSLGGLPGELFF,TGTGCCAGCAGCTTAGGGGGCTTGCCCGGGGAGCTGTTTTTT
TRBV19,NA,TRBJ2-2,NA,CASSIKTGEELFF,TGTGCCAGTAGTATAAAGACAGGCGAGGAGCTGTTTTTT
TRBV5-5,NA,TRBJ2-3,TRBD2,CASSLTSGGPDTQYF,TGTGCCAGCAGCCTGACTAGCGGGGGACCAGATACGCAGTATTTT
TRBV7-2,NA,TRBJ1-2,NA,CASSYRTDDGYTF,TGTGCCAGCAGCTATAGGACCGATGATGGCTACACCTTC
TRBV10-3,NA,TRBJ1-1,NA,CAISGRTSNTEAFF,TGTGCCATCAGTGGTAGGACAAGCAACACTGAAGCTTTCTTT
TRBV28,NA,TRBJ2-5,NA,CASSFPSRDQETQYF,TGTGCCAGCAGTTTCCCCTCCAGAGACCAAGAGACCCAGTACTTC
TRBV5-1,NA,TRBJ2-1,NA,CASSLGQSPGWYRNEQFF,TGCGCCAGCAGCTTGGGACAGTCCCCAGGGTGGTATCGAAATGAGCAGTTCTTC
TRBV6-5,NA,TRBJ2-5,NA,CASSTGLETQYF,TGTGCCAGCAGTACAGGGTTGGAGACCCAGTACTTC
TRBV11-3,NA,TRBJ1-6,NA,CASSLRLRSSYNSPLHF,TGTGCCAGCAGCTTAAGACTCAGATCCTCCTATAATTCACCCCTCCACTTT
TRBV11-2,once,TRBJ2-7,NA,CASSRGHEQYF,TGTGCCAGCAGCAGGGGCCACGAGCAGTACTTC
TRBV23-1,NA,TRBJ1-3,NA,CASSQSLYSGNTIYF,TGCGCCAGCAGTCAATCTCTGTACTCTGGAAACACCATATATTTT
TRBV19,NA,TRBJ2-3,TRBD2,CASSELAGPTDTQYF,TGTGCCAGTAGTGAACTAGCGGGACCCACAGATACGCAGTATTTT
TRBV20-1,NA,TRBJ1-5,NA,CSASRTKYSNQPQHF,TGCAGTGCTAGTCGGACAAAATATAGCAATCAGCCCCAGCATTTT
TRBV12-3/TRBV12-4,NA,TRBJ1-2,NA,CASKWVYGYTF,TGTGCCAGCAAATGGGTCTATGGCTACACCTTC